These 31 T cell receptor beta chains share one sample of origin, sequenced in a study of identical twins. TCRdb re-called the 5' RACE reads through MiXCR, storing one row per CDR3 protein. The sample records nearly 200,000 distinct CDR3 sequences, approximately 16% being singletons. These data were also reused for a study on T cells expressing NK-cell markers.

The specimen sequenced was CD8+ T cells sorted from blood. These receptors were collected from a woman aged 18-29 years in good health.

This clonotype was seen a handful of times. CDR3 coding DNA: TGTGCCAGCAGTGACGGGGGCAATGAGCAGTTCTTC. This encodes CASSDGGNEQFF. This sequence joins TRBV6-1 and TRBJ2-1; TRBD2 is a possible D gene (6 bases). Germline CDR1 MNHNS, CDR2 SASEGT. This CDR3 has 12 amino acids. Trimming removed 3 bases from V and 6 bases from J, with 6 bases in between.

This sequence joins TRBV7-2 and TRBJ2-2, with D tentatively TRBD1 (6 bases). CDR3 length: 15 amino acids. V lost 2 bases, J lost 7 bases, and 14 bases lay in between. CDR1 and CDR2 from the germline V gene are SGHTA and FQGNSA. The CDR3 nucleotides read TGTGCCAGCAGCTTAACCATCACAGGGCACGGGGAGCTGTTTTTT. It translates to CASSLTITGHGELFF.

In this sample, this clonotype turned up many times. The V gene is TRBV7-9, the J gene TRBJ2-3, with 8 bases fitting TRBD2. Germline CDR1 and CDR2: SEHNR and FQNEAQ (reference sequence). With V trimmed by 7 bases and J by 6 bases, 6 bases remained unmatched. The CDR3 runs to 13 residues. Here the CDR3 reads CASTRGGEDTQYF. The CDR3 DNA is TGTGCCAGCACCCGGGGGGGCGAGGATACGCAGTATTTT.

The V call is TRBV27, the J call TRBJ2-1, with 10 bases matching TRBD2. Germline V CDR1 and CDR2: MNHEY, SMNVEV (reference sequence). CDR3 length: 16 amino acids. After removal of 2 bases from V and 4 bases from J, the junction contained 5 bases not matched to a gene. The CDR3: CASSLIRTSGYNEQFF. The CDR3 DNA reads TGTGCCAGCAGTTTAATTCGGACTAGCGGTTACAATGAGCAGTTCTTC.

In its sample, this clonotype was seen a few times. This chain joins TRBV28 and TRBJ2-7, with TRBD2 matching 8 bases. The CDR3 is 15 amino acids. In germline, CDR1 is MDHEN, CDR2 SYDVKM. Unmatched junction bases numbered 7, after V lost 6 bases and J lost 0 bases. In DNA, the CDR3 is TGTGCCAGCAGCTTCCTAGCGGGCAGCTCCTACGAGCAGTACTTC. Translated: CASSFLAGSSYEQYF.

The table lists this clonotype with a few counts. This chain joins TRBV29-1 and TRBJ1-1; D might be TRBD1 (5 bases). Germline V gene sequence: CDR1 SQVTM, CDR2 ANQGSEA. This CDR3 spans 11 amino acids. V lost 6 bases and J 7 bases, leaving 12 bases between the germline ends. The CDR3 DNA is TGCAGCGTCCCGGACATGAGTGAAGCTTTCTTT. Translated: CSVPDMSEAFF.

This clonotype was detected a few times. This chain links TRBV20-1 with TRBJ2-7; 9 nucleotides align to TRBD1. Germline CDR1 and CDR2: DFQATT and SNEGSKA (reference sequence). V lost 0 bases, J lost 3 bases, and 3 bases stayed unmatched. The CDR3 length is 14 residues. The CDR3 loop reads CSARDGTGIYEQYF. As DNA, the CDR3 is TGCAGTGCTAGAGATGGGACAGGGATCTACGAGCAGTACTTC.

V usage is TRBV2 and J usage is TRBJ2-1, with D maybe TRBD1 (6 bases). V shed 4 bases and J shed 2 bases, with 9 bases lying between them. The CDR3 is 14 residues long. CDR1 is SNHLY, CDR2 FYNNEI, per germline. Written as DNA, the CDR3 is TGTGCCAGCAGTGTGGGGGCCCCCTACAATGAGCAGTTCTTC. Translation gives CASSVGAPYNEQFF.

The chain is built from TRBV5-1 and TRBJ2-7, with 7 nucleotides matching TRBD1. The germline gives CDR1 SGHRS, CDR2 YFSETQ. The CDR3 loop spans 16 amino acids. The junction had 9 bases not matched to a gene; V was cut back by 0 bases and J by 3 bases. CDR3 nucleotides: TGCGCCAGCAGCTTGGGGAGACAGGGACCCAACTACGAGCAGTACTTC. Protein product: CASSLGRQGPNYEQYF.

This clonotype was counted a few times. J is TRBJ2-7 and V is TRBV7-9, with a possible D match to TRBD2 (7 bases). The CDR3 sequence is 16 residues long. V lost 5 bases, J lost 3 bases, and 20 bases lay in between. Germline V gene data show CDR1 as SEHNR and CDR2 as FQNEAQ (reference sequence). For the CDR3, the DNA is TGTGCCAGCAGCGGCCGGGGGGCCTCAACTCGCTACGAGCAGTACTTC. Translation gives CASSGRGASTRYEQYF. Based on the CDR3 plus reference TRBV7-9 and TRBJ2-7, the full variable domain is DTGVSQNPRHKITKRGQNVTFRCDPISEHNRLYWYRQTLGQGPEFLTYFQNEAQLEKSRLLSDRFSAERPKGSFSTLEIQRTEQGDSAMYLCASSGRGASTRYEQYFGPGTRLTVT.

The chain employs TRBV6-1 and TRBJ1-6; the D is unclear. Germline V gene lookup returns CDR1 MNHNS and CDR2 SASEGT. Trimming cost V 7 bases and J 7 bases, with 26 bases left between them. The CDR3 extends over 18 amino acids. The CDR3 nucleotides are TGTGCCAGCACGGCCGGGAAGGTCGTACTCTCGGGGAATTCACCCCTCCACTTT. Residues: CASTAGKVVLSGNSPLHF.

This clonotype has at least ten counts. The chain is built from TRBV5-1 and TRBJ2-1; D call uncertain. The CDR3 spans 15 residues. Trimming removed 4 bases from V and 2 bases from J, with 13 bases in between. Germline CDR1 is SGHRS and CDR2 is YFSETQ. In DNA form, the CDR3 reads TGCGCCAGCAGCCCGGACGGCGGAGCCTACAATGAGCAGTTCTTC. The encoded protein is CASSPDGGAYNEQFF.

The J gene is TRBJ2-2, the V gene TRBV6-1; 7 bases fit TRBD2. With V trimmed by 8 bases and J by 5 bases, 17 bases remained unmatched. Looked up from germline, CDR1 is MNHNS and CDR2 is SASEGT. CDR3 length equals 17 residues. The CDR3 DNA reads as TGTGCCAGCCCACTCCGGAAAGCGGGACGACCTACCGGGGAGCTGTTTTTT. Residues: CASPLRKAGRPTGELFF.

CDR3 sequence (DNA): TGCAGCGTTGAGACAGGTAGCAATCAGCCCCAGCATTTT. Its translation: CSVETGSNQPQHF. V and J are TRBV29-1 and TRBJ1-5, with a weak D call TRBD1 (6 bases). Germline V CDR1 and CDR2: SQVTM, ANQGSEA. This CDR3 region has 13 residues. V was cut by 3 bases and J by 0 bases, with 6 bases left in between.

This chain joins TRBV30 and TRBJ2-1; D ambiguous. There are 10 residues in the CDR3. V was pared by 8 bases and J by 8 bases, with 10 bases between. CDR1 and CDR2 from the germline V gene are GTSNPN and SVGIG (reference sequence). CDR3 in amino acids: CAGEVDEQFF. The CDR3 nucleotides are TGTGCCGGGGAAGTGGATGAGCAGTTCTTC. Full variable domain (remainder filled in from reference TRBV30 and TRBJ2-1): SQTIHQWPATLVQPVGSPLSLECTVEGTSNPNLYWYRQAAGRGLQLLFYSVGIGQISSEVPQNLSASRPQDRQFILSSKKLLLSDSGFYLCAGEVDEQFFGPGTRLTVL.

The V gene is TRBV10-3, the J gene TRBJ1-2; a weak D match, TRBD1 (6 bases). Trimming stripped 5 bases from V and 1 base from J, with 17 bases between. This CDR3 comprises 16 residues. Germline V gene data show CDR1 as ENHRY and CDR2 as SYGVKD. The CDR3 protein is CAISQGGGPRNYGYTF. Written as DNA, the CDR3 is TGTGCCATCAGTCAAGGGGGGGGACCACGTAACTATGGCTACACCTTC.

This clonotype was seen a few times. This chain links TRBV7-2 with TRBJ2-7; 13 bases line up with TRBD2. Germline lookup yields CDR1 SGHTA and CDR2 FQGNSA. The CDR3 extends over 14 amino acids. V lost 5 bases to trimming and J lost 4 bases; unmatched junction nucleotides: 2. The CDR3 protein is CASSRTSGRYEQYF. The DNA for the CDR3 is TGTGCCAGCAGCAGGACTAGCGGGAGATACGAGCAGTACTTC. Full variable domain (rest looked up from reference TRBV7-2 and TRBJ2-7): GAGVSQSPSNKVTEKGKDVELRCDPISGHTALYWYRQSLGQGLEFLIYFQGNSAPDKSGLPSDRFSAERTGGSVSTLTIQRTQQEDSAVYLCASSRTSGRYEQYFGPGTRLTVT.

This clonotype was observed a few times. V and J are TRBV3-1 and TRBJ2-1; 11 nucleotides match TRBD2. The CDR3 loop spans 15 amino acids. V lost 4 bases and J lost 10; bases outside the gene matches: 9. CDR1 and CDR2 from the germline V gene are LGHDT and YNNKEL (reference sequence). The CDR3 DNA is TGTGCCAGCAGCCCTATAGCGGGGGGGCCAGGCGAGCAGTTCTTC. This codes for CASSPIAGGPGEQFF.

This clonotype was observed a handful of times. The rearrangement joins TRBV2 to TRBJ2-7, with 7 nucleotides matching TRBD1. This CDR3 spans 12 amino acids. Unmatched junction bases numbered 11, after V lost 11 bases and J lost 7 bases. Germline V lookup: CDR1 SNHLY, CDR2 FYNNEI. The CDR3 protein is CAAKQGPGEQYF. For the CDR3, the DNA is TGTGCCGCAAAACAGGGGCCAGGGGAGCAGTACTTC.

This clonotype was counted between two and nine times. The chain couples TRBV5-1 to TRBJ1-6; possible D gene TRBD1, 5 bases. The CDR3 covers 22 residues. V was clipped by 0 bases and J by 0 bases, with 25 bases between them. The germline V gene encodes CDR1 SGHRS and CDR2 YFSETQ. In nucleotides, the CDR3 is TGCGCCAGCAGCTTGGCCCCCCCCGGGACCCCGGGGGTTGGCTCCTATAATTCACCCCTCCACTTT. Its protein is CASSLAPPGTPGVGSYNSPLHF. The whole variable domain, filled in from reference TRBV5-1 and TRBJ1-6, reads KAGVTQTPRYLIKTRGQQVTLSCSPISGHRSVSWYQQTPGQGLQFLFEYFSETQRNKGNFPGRFSGRQFSNSRSEMNVSTLELGDSALYLCASSLAPPGTPGVGSYNSPLHFGNGTRLTVT.

This clonotype was observed a handful of times. The chain uses TRBV6-1 and TRBJ2-7; 9 nucleotides match TRBD1. The CDR3 has 15 residues. Unmatched junction bases numbered 5, after V lost 2 bases and J lost 3 bases. The germline V gene has CDR1 MNHNS and CDR2 SASEGT. The CDR3 DNA sequence: TGTGCCAGCAGTGAACAGACAGGGGGGGTCTACGAGCAGTACTTC. Residues: CASSEQTGGVYEQYF.

The J gene is TRBJ2-7, the V gene TRBV9; possibly TRBD1 for D (6 bases). The CDR3 loop spans 15 amino acids. Trimming left V 0 bases short and J 4 bases short, with 14 bases between. From germline, CDR1 is SGDLS and CDR2 YYNGEE. The CDR3 protein is CASSVGGDRSYEQYF. The DNA of the CDR3 is TGTGCCAGCAGCGTAGGGGGAGACAGGAGTTACGAGCAGTACTTC. The variable domain in full, completed from reference TRBV9 and TRBJ2-7, reads DSGVTQTPKHLITATGQRVTLRCSPRSGDLSVYWYQQSLDQGLQFLIQYYNGEERAKGNILERFSAQQFPDLHSELNLSSLELGDSALYFCASSVGGDRSYEQYFGPGTRLTVT.

This clonotype was counted a few times. V and J are TRBV7-9 and TRBJ1-4; 8 nucleotides line up with TRBD1. There are 15 residues in the CDR3. The V and J ends lost 4 bases and 4 bases, in that order; junction bases with no gene match: 5. Germline V lookup: CDR1 SEHNR, CDR2 FQNEAQ (reference sequence). The CDR3 nucleotides read TGTGCCAGCAGCTCCCCGGGACAGGATAATGAAAAACTGTTTTTT. This gives the protein CASSSPGQDNEKLFF.

The rearrangement uses TRBV27 and TRBJ2-6; D is unresolved. In germline, CDR1 is MNHEY, CDR2 SMNVEV (reference sequence). Trimming pared 6 bases from V and 0 bases from J, leaving 9 bases between. The CDR3 totals 15 residues. The CDR3 DNA follows: TGTGCCAGCAGCAAACAATTCTCTGGGGCCAACGTCCTGACTTTC. The encoded protein is CASSKQFSGANVLTF.

This clonotype was counted only a few times. The gene calls are TRBV12-3 or TRBV12-4 and TRBJ2-5; D gene uncertain. V lost 5 bases and J 3 bases, leaving 10 bases between the germline ends. This CDR3 has 13 amino acids. CDR3 nucleotides: TGTGCCAGCAGTCCTCATACTAAAGAGACCCAGTACTTC. Its protein is CASSPHTKETQYF.

This clonotype was observed a handful of times. This chain uses TRBV7-9 with TRBJ2-7, with D uncertain. Germline V CDR1 and CDR2: SEHNR, FQNEAQ (reference sequence). The CDR3 extends over 12 amino acids. With 5 bases removed from V and 5 bases from J, the gap between germline ends came to 10 bases. CDR3 amino acids: CASSLVVNEQYF. The CDR3 nucleotides read TGTGCCAGCAGCCTTGTGGTCAACGAGCAGTACTTC.

A few counts support this clonotype. This sequence joins TRBV12-3 or TRBV12-4 and TRBJ2-1, with 8 bases matching TRBD2. The junction had 11 bases not matched to a gene; V was cut back by 8 bases and J by 8 bases. This CDR3 region has 14 residues. The CDR3 sequence is CASSFAGGTYEQFF. The CDR3 region has the DNA TGTGCCAGCTCCTTCGCGGGAGGTACATATGAGCAGTTCTTC.

This clonotype was seen a few times. This chain uses TRBV20-1 with TRBJ2-5, with D perhaps TRBD1 (5 bases). V was shortened by 4 bases and J by 3 bases, with 12 bases between the two germline ends. Per the germline V gene, CDR1 is DFQATT and CDR2 is SNEGSKA (reference sequence). The CDR3 is 13 residues long. CDR3 DNA sequence: TGCAGTGCTACGCAGGGATTTAAAGAGACCCAGTACTTC. Translated: CSATQGFKETQYF.

The V gene is TRBV5-1, the J gene TRBJ2-3; 7 bases line up with TRBD1. Germline V gene sequence: CDR1 SGHRS, CDR2 YFSETQ. Trimming at V came to 0 bases and at J to 0 bases, leaving 7 bases not matched to a gene. There are 17 residues in the CDR3. The CDR3 loop is CASSLVGQLRSTDTQYF. The CDR3 bases are TGCGCCAGCAGCTTGGTGGGACAGCTCAGGAGCACAGATACGCAGTATTTT.

This clonotype was found a few times. The chain links TRBV5-1 to TRBJ2-6; D is ambiguous. Germline V gene data show CDR1 as SGHRS and CDR2 as YFSETQ. This CDR3 is built from 15 residues. Trimming took 4 bases from V and 6 from J, leaving 14 bases between them. CDR3 amino acids: CASSPGPGAANVLTF. The CDR3 nucleotides read TGCGCCAGCAGCCCCGGGCCAGGCGCGGCCAACGTCCTGACTTTC.

This clonotype came up a few times. The chain uses TRBV11-2 and TRBJ2-1; 7 bases are a match to TRBD2. Trimming took 3 bases from V and 5 from J; bases not matched to a gene: 22. Looked up from germline, CDR1 is SGHAT and CDR2 is FQNNGV. The CDR3 has 20 amino acids. The CDR3 sequence is CASSFHRGSMPDHKDNEQFF. The CDR3 region has the DNA TGTGCCAGCAGCTTCCACCGCGGGAGCATGCCCGACCACAAAGACAATGAGCAGTTCTTC.